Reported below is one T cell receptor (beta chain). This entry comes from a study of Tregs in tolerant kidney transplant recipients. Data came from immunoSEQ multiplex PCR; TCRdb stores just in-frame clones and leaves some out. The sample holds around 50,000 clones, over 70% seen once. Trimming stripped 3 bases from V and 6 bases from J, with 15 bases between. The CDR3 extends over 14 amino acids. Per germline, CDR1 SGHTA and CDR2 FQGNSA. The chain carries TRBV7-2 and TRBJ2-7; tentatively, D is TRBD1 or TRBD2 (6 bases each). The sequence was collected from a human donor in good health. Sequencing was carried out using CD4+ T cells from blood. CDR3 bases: TGTGCCAGCAGCTTCGTGACACAGGGAGGCGAGCAGTACTTC. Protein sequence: CASSFVTQGGEQYF.